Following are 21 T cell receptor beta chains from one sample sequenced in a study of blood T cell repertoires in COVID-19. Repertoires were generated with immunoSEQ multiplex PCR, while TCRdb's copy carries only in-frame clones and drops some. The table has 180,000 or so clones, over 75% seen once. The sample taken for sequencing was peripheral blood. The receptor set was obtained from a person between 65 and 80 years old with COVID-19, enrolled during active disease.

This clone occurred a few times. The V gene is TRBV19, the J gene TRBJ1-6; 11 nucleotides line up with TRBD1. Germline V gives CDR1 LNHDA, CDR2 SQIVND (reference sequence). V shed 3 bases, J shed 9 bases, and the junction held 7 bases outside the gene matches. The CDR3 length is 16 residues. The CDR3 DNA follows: TGTGCCAGTAGTATTCCACCGGGACAGGGGGTTTCACCCCTCCACTTT. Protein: CASSIPPGQGVSPLHF.

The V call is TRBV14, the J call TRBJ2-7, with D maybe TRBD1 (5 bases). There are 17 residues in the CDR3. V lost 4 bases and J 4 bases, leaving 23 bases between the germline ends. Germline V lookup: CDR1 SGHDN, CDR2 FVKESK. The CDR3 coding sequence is TGTGCCAGCAGCCCCGGACAACTCAGGTACCTAGGATACGAGCAGTACTTC. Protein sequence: CASSPGQLRYLGYEQYF.

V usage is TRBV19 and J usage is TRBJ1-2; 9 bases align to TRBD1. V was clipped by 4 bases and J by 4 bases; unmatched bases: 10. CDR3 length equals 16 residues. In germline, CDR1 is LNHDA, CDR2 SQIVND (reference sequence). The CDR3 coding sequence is TGTGCCAGTAGTACCACAAACGGACAGGGGTTCTATGGCTACACCTTC. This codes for CASSTTNGQGFYGYTF.

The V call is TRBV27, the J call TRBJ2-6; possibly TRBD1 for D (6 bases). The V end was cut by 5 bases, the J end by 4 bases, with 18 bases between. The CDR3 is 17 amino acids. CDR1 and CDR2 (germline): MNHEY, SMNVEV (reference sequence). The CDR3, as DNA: TGTGCCAGCAGTCTTGACACCCCAGGGGTCGGGGCCAACGTCCTGACTTTC. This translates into CASSLDTPGVGANVLTF.

As DNA, the CDR3 is TGTGCCAGCAGCTTAGGGCGGAACTCCTACGAGCAGTACTTC. Translated: CASSLGRNSYEQYF. This rearrangement joins TRBV7-2 to TRBJ2-7, with unresolved D. The CDR3 is made up of 14 amino acids. Per the germline V gene, CDR1 is SGHTA and CDR2 is FQGNSA. V was shortened by 1 base and J by 0 bases, with 7 bases between the two germline ends.

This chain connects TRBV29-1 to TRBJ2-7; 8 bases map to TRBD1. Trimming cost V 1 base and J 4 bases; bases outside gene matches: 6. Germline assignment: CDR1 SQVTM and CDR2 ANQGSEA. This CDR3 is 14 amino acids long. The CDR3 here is CSVEARDRGYEQYF. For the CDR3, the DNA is TGCAGCGTTGAAGCACGCGACAGGGGTTACGAGCAGTACTTC.

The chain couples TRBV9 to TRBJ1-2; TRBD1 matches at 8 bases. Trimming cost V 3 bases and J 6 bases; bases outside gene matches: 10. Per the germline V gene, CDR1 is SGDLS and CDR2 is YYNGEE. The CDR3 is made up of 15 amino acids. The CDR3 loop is CASSGGQGRDDGYTF. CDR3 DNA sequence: TGTGCCAGCAGCGGAGGACAGGGAAGGGACGATGGCTACACCTTC. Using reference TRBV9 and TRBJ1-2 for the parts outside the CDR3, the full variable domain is DSGVTQTPKHLITATGQRVTLRCSPRSGDLSVYWYQQSLDQGLQFLIQYYNGEERAKGNILERFSAQQFPDLHSELNLSSLELGDSALYFCASSGGQGRDDGYTFGSGTRLTVV.

CDR3 region: CASSGTGGYEKLFF. The CDR3 DNA follows: TGTGCCAGCAGCGGGACAGGGGGTTATGAAAAACTGTTTTTT. The chain joins TRBV9 to TRBJ1-4; 10 bases fit TRBD1. Per germline, CDR1 SGDLS and CDR2 YYNGEE. The trim removed 3 bases at V and 6 bases at J, leaving 2 bases unmatched. CDR3 length: 14 amino acids.

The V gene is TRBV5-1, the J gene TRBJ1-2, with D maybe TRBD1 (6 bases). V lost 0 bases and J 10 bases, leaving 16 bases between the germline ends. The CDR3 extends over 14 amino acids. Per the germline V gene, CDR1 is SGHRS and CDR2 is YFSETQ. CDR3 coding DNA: TGCGCCAGCAGCTTGGCCGGGGGGCGATTATCCTACACCTTC. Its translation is CASSLAGGRLSYTF. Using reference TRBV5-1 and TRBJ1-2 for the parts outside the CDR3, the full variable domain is KAGVTQTPRYLIKTRGQQVTLSCSPISGHRSVSWYQQTPGQGLQFLFEYFSETQRNKGNFPGRFSGRQFSNSRSEMNVSTLELGDSALYLCASSLAGGRLSYTFGSGTRLTVV.

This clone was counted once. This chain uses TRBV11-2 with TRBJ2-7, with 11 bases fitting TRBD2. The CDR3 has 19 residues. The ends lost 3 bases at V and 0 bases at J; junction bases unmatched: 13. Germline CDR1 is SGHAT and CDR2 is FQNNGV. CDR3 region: CASSFRWGSGRVASYEQYF. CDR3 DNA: TGTGCCAGCAGCTTTAGGTGGGGTAGCGGGAGGGTGGCCTCCTACGAGCAGTACTTC.

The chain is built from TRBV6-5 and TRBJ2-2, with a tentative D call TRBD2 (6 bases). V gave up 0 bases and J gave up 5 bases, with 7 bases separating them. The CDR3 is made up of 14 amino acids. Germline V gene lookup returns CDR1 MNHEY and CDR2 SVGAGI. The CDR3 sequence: CASSYSAGTGELFF. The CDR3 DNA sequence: TGTGCCAGCAGTTACTCGGCGGGGACCGGGGAGCTGTTTTTT.

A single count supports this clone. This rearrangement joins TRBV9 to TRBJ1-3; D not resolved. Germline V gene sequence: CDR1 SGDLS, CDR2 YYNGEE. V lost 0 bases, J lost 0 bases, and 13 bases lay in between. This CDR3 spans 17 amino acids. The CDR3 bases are TGTGCCAGCAGCGTAGCTCGAGAGGGCAACTCTGGAAACACCATATATTTT. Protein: CASSVAREGNSGNTIYF.

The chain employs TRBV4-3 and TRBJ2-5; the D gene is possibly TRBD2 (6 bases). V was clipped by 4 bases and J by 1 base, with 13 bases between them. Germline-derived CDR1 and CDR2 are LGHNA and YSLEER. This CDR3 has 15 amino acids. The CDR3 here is CASSPSAGPQETQYF. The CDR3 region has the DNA TGCGCCAGCAGCCCTTCAGCGGGCCCCCAAGAGACCCAGTACTTC.

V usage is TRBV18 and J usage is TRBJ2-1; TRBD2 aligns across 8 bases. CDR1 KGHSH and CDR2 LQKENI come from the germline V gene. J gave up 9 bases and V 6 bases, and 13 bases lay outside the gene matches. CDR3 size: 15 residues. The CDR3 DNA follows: TGTGCCAGCTCCCTCCGGGAGGGTCCCTTTTTTGAGCAGTTCTTC. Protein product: CASSLREGPFFEQFF.

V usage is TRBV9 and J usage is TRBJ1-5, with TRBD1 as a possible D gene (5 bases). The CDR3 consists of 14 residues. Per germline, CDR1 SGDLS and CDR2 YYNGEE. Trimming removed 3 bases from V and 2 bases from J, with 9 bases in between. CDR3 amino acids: CASSAAGRNQPQHF. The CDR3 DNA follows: TGTGCCAGCAGCGCTGCGGGACGCAATCAGCCCCAGCATTTT.

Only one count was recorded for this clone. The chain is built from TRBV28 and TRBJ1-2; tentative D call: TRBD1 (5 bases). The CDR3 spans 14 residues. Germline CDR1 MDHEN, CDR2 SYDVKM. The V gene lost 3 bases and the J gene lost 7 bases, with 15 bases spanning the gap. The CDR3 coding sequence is TGTGCCAGCAGTTTGGCGGACATTTACGGTGGCTACACCTTC. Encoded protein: CASSLADIYGGYTF.

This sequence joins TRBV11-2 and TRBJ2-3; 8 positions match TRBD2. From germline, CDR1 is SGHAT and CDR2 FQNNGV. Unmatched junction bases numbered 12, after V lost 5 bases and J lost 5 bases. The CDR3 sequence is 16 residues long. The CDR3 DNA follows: TGTGCCAGCAGCCCCTGGGGAGCGGGAGTTGGAGATACGCAGTATTTT. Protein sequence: CASSPWGAGVGDTQYF.

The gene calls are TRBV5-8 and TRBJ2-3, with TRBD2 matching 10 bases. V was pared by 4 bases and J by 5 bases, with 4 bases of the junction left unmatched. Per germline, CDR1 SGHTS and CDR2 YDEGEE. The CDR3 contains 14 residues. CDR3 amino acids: CASSVAGGIDTQYF. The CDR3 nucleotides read TGTGCCAGCAGCGTAGCGGGAGGTATAGATACGCAGTATTTT.

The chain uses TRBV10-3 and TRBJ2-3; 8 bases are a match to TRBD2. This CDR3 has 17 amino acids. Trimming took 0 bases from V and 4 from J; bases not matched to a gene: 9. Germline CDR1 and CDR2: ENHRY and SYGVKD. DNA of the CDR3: TGTGCCATCAGTGAGTCGGGCAGCGGGAGAAGCCCAGATACGCAGTATTTT. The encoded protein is CAISESGSGRSPDTQYF.

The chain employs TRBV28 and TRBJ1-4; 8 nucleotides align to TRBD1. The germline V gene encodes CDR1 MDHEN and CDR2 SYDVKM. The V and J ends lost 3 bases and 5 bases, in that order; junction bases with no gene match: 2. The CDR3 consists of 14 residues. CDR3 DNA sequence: TGTGCCAGCAGTTTCGGGACAGGCAATGAAAAACTGTTTTTT. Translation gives CASSFGTGNEKLFF.

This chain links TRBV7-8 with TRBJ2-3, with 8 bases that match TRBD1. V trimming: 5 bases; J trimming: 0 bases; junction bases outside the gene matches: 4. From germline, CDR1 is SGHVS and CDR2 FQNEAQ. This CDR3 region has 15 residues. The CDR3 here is CASSTGQGSTDTQYF. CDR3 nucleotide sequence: TGTGCCAGCAGCACAGGACAGGGTAGCACAGATACGCAGTATTTT.